This TCR beta chain emerged from a study of blood T cell repertoires in COVID-19. In the study's own analysis: Researchers report that nucleated cell counts were estimated from reference gene primer amplification. Here immunoSEQ multiplex PCR was the method, and the copy in TCRdb shows in-frame clones only, minus some. V and J calls and clone size are as listed in that table; D and trimming were resolved from the DNA. The table lists approximately 86,000 clones, 80% of them singletons. The CDR3 is 13 residues long. The germline V gene encodes CDR1 LNHDA and CDR2 SQIVND (reference sequence). V lost 5 bases and J lost 0, with 5 bases in between.

The chain is built from TRBV19 and TRBJ1-3, with D hard to call. The TCR originated in an older woman with acute or convalescent COVID-19. Sequenced sample: peripheral blood. CDR3 loop: CASSASSGNTIYF. CDR3 in DNA: TGTGCCAGTAGTGCCAGCTCTGGAAACACCATATATTTT.